This T cell receptor (beta chain) was sequenced in a study of blood T cells in healthy people across ages. Through a sample-barcoded 5' primer and a J-beta primer mix, a second PCR was run for roughly 6 to 12 cycles. Every molecule of cDNA carried a tag from a template-switch adaptor with 12 random nucleotides. TCRdb reanalysed the 5' RACE reads using MiXCR and keeps one entry per CDR3 protein. This table has about 1.1 million distinct CDR3 sequences, 30% to 40% appearing once. To note about this clonotype: Its target is not known.

Germline CDR1 ENHRY, CDR2 SYGVKD. There are 15 residues in the CDR3. Losses at the gene ends were 5 bases for V and 2 bases for J; bases not matched to a gene: 3. Whole-study results and caveats: As age increased, TCR beta diversity per million T cells fell in a roughly linear fashion. Aged donors had fewer naive CD4+ cells and lower diversity than long-lived donors.

The clonotype comes from a young man in good health. The sample taken for sequencing was blood. V is TRBV10-3 and J is TRBJ2-2; 9 nucleotides line up with TRBD1. CDR3 sequence reads: CAISKGQGNTGELFF. As DNA, the CDR3 is TGTGCCATCAGTAAGGGACAGGGAAACACCGGGGAGCTGTTTTTT.